One sample yielded the 9 T cell receptor beta chains listed below, sequenced in a study of Graves' ophthalmopathy and Graves' hyperthyroidism. Scientists amplified the TCR beta CDR3 regions from RNA transcripts. RT-PCR in the first round used HTBI primers; a second-round multiplex PCR followed. Each CDR3 protein is one row after TCRdb ran MiXCR on the multiplex PCR reads. The sample includes about 740,000 distinct CDR3 sequences, roughly two fifths seen only once; the top ten take approximately 43%. Sequencing was carried out using peripheral blood. All receptors come from an adult man with Graves' ophthalmopathy.

The chain recombines TRBV25-1 with TRBJ2-2; 7 bases fit TRBD1. The CDR3 length is 16 residues. Trimming removed 6 bases from V and 6 bases from J; junction bases left unmatched: 13. Germline loops: CDR1 MGHDK, CDR2 SYGVNS. This CDR3 is CASSHARGLTPGELFF. DNA of the CDR3: TGTGCCAGCAGCCATGCCAGGGGGTTAACACCCGGGGAGCTGTTTTTT. The whole variable domain, remainder taken from reference TRBV25-1 and TRBJ2-2, is EADIYQTPRYLVIGTGKKITLECSQTMGHDKMYWYQQDPGMELHLIHYSYGVNSTEKGDLSSESTVSRIRTEHFPLTLESARPSHTSQYLCASSHARGLTPGELFFGEGSRLTVL.

V gene TRBV2 combines with J gene TRBJ1-4, with a tentative D call TRBD1 (5 bases). This CDR3 comprises 14 residues. The V end lost 8 bases, the J end lost 7 bases, and 17 bases lay between the germline ends. Germline CDR1 reads SNHLY; CDR2 reads FYNNEI. This chain's CDR3 is CASSLRSGTEKLFF. The CDR3 bases are TGTGCCAGCTCCCTCCGTTCAGGGACTGAAAAACTGTTTTTT.

This clonotype was seen repeatedly, ten times or more. The chain joins TRBV5-8 to TRBJ1-1, with 7 bases matching TRBD1. The CDR3 contains 15 residues. J was trimmed by 5 bases and V by 7 bases; bases with no gene match: 14. CDR1 is SGHTS, CDR2 YDEGEE, per germline. The CDR3 is CASASVGTVGTEAFF. CDR3 DNA sequence: TGTGCCAGCGCCAGTGTTGGGACAGTGGGTACTGAAGCTTTCTTT.

This clonotype was seen only a few times. The V gene is TRBV5-1, the J gene TRBJ1-2; 10 bases fit TRBD1. The CDR3 totals 14 residues. The ends lost 5 bases at V and 2 bases at J; junction bases unmatched: 3. Germline assignment: CDR1 SGHRS and CDR2 YFSETQ. This CDR3 is CASRQGQGNYGYTF. DNA for the CDR3: TGCGCCAGCAGGCAGGGACAGGGGAACTATGGCTACACCTTC.

In the case of this clonotype: It may be a read error: a sequence one base away is much more abundant. The rearrangement uses TRBV2 and TRBJ2-7; tentative D call: TRBD1 (6 bases). CDR3 length equals 12 residues. V was trimmed by 6 bases and J by 4 bases, leaving 10 bases between them. Germline V CDR1 and CDR2: SNHLY, FYNNEI. CDR3 in amino acids: CASRNRDYEQYF. CDR3 coding DNA: TGTGCCAGCAGGAACAGGGATTACGAGCAGTACTTC.

The rearrangement uses TRBV7-3 and TRBJ1-1, with TRBD1 as a possible D gene (5 bases). CDR1 is SGHTA, CDR2 FQGTGA, per germline. The CDR3 runs 14 residues. The V gene lost 5 bases and the J gene lost 2 bases, with 12 bases spanning the gap. In DNA form, the CDR3 reads TGTGCCAGCAGCGTCTCCACAGGAAACACTGAAGCTTTCTTT. Its translation: CASSVSTGNTEAFF.

The chain links TRBV25-1 to TRBJ1-1, with 9 positions matching TRBD1. CDR3 size: 13 residues. Germline V gene sequence: CDR1 MGHDK, CDR2 SYGVNS. Germline trimming cut 5 bases from V and 8 bases from J; bases unmatched to any gene: 6. The DNA for the CDR3 is TGTGCCAGCAGTTCCTGGACAGGGGAAGAAGCTTTCTTT. The encoded protein is CASSSWTGEEAFF.

This clonotype was recorded at least ten times. Given a much more abundant clone one base away, this may be a read error. The chain couples TRBV7-9 to TRBJ1-1; D unclear. Trimming cost V 5 bases and J 2 bases, with 3 bases left between them. CDR3 length: 11 amino acids. Germline-derived CDR1 and CDR2 are SEHNR and FQNEAQ (reference sequence). The CDR3 DNA follows: TGTGCCAGCAGCATAAACACTGAAGCTTTCTTT. Protein product: CASSINTEAFF.

This clonotype has just a few counts. The chain uses TRBV19 and TRBJ2-7; tentatively, D is TRBD1 (6 bases). Germline V gene data show CDR1 as LNHDA and CDR2 as SQIVND (reference sequence). Trimming left V 1 base short and J 0 bases short, with 10 bases between. The CDR3 is made up of 15 amino acids. CDR3 region: CASSIVWDNSYEQYF. The CDR3 DNA is TGTGCCAGTAGTATAGTGTGGGACAACTCCTACGAGCAGTACTTC.